This TCR beta chain is from a study of shared clonotypes between healthy human individuals. An even split of each subset's genomic DNA across several immunoSEQ plates was performed. Generated by immunoSEQ multiplex PCR, the TCRdb table keeps only in-frame clones and is missing some. This sample yields 2 million to 2.5 million clones, of which approximately 90% are seen a single time; about 0.36% belongs to the top ten. This CDR3 spans 16 amino acids. Trimming pared 0 bases from V and 4 bases from J, leaving 15 bases between. Germline V gene lookup returns CDR1 LGHNA and CDR2 YNFKEQ. Notes on the study in general: Among the subsets, naive ones generally showed larger estimated richness than memory ones.

Those who donated were healthy HIV-negative adults, with no recent acute infections or vaccinations reported. On this clone: Its antigen is still unknown.

Input material: naive CD4+ T cells from PBMCs. Subset noted: CD45RA+ positively selected. The TCR was taken from a man between 18 and 29 years old in good health. Some clones in this sample may be carry-over from other donors' samples. This chain links TRBV4-2 with TRBJ1-1, with D perhaps matching TRBD1 (6 bases). CDR3 bases: TGTGCCAGCAGCCAAGATACGGCGGCAGGGGCCACTGAAGCTTTCTTT. As protein: CASSQDTAAGATEAFF.